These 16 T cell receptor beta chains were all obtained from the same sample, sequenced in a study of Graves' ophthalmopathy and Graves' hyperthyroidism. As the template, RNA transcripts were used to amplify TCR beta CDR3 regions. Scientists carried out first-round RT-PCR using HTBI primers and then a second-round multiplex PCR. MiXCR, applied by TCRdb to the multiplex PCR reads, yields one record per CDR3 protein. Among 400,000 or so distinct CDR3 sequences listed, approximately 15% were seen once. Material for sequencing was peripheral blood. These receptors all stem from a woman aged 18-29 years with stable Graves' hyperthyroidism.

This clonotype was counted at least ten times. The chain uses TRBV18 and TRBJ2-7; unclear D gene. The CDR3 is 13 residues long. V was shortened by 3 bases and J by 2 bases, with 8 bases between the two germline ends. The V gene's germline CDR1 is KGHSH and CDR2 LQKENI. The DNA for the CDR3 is TGTGCCAGCTCACCCCCCCAAACCTACGAGCAGTACTTC. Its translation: CASSPPQTYEQYF.

The CDR3 DNA reads TGTGCCAGCAGCTTAGGAGGACTAGCGGGGGGCCCCGGGGAGCTGTTTTTT. Protein: CASSLGGLAGGPGELFF. This chain connects TRBV11-2 to TRBJ2-2; 14 nucleotides line up with TRBD2. CDR3 size: 17 residues. V lost 1 base, J lost 6 bases, and 4 bases stayed unmatched. CDR1 is SGHAT and CDR2 is FQNNGV in the germline V gene.

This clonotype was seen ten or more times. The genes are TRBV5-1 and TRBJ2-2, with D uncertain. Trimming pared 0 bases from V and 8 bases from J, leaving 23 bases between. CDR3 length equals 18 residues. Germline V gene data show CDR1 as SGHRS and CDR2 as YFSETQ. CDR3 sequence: CASSLEAAGLIQTGELFF. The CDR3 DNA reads TGCGCCAGCAGCTTGGAGGCAGCCGGGCTAATTCAGACTGGGGAGCTGTTTTTT.

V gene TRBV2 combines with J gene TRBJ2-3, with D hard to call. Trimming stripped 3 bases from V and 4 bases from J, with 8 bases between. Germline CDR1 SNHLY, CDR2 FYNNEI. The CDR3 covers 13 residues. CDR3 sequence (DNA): TGTGCCAGCAGTGAGTCACTCCCAGATACGCAGTATTTT. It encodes CASSESLPDTQYF.

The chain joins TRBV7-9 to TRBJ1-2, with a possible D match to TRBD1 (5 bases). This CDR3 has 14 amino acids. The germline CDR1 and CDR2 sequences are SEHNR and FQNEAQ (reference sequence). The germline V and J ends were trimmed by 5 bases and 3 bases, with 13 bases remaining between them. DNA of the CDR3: TGTGCCAGCAGCCGATTTCAAGGGGACTATGGCTACACCTTC. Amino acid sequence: CASSRFQGDYGYTF.

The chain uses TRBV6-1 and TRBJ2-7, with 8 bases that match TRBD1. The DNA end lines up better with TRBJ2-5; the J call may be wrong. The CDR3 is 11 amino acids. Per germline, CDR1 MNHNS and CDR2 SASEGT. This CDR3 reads CASNRGETQYF. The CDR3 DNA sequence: TGTGCCAGCAACAGGGGGGAGACCCAGTACTTC.

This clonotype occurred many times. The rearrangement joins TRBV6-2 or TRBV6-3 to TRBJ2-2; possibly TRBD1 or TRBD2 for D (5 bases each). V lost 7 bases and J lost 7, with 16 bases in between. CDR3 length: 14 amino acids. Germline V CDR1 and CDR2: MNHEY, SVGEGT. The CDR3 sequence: CASILGASHGELFF. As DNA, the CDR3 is TGTGCCAGCATCCTTGGGGCTAGCCACGGGGAGCTGTTTTTT.

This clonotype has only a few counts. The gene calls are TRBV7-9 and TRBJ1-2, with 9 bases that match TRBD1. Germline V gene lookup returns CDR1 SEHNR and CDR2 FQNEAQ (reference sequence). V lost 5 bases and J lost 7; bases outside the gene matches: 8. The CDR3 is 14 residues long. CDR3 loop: CASSNRDRARGYTF. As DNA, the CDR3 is TGTGCCAGCAGCAACCGGGACAGGGCGCGTGGCTACACCTTC.

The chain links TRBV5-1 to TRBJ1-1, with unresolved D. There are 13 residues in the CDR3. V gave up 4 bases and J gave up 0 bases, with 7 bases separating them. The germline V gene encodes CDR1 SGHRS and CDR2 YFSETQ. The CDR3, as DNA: TGCGCCAGCAGCAATAGCGTGAACACTGAAGCTTTCTTT. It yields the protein CASSNSVNTEAFF.

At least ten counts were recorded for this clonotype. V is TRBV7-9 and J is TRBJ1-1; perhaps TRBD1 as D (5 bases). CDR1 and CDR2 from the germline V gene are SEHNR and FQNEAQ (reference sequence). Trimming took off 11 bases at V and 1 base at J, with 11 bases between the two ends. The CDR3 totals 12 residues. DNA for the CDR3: TGTGCCGGGGGGGGTACGAACACTGAAGCTTTCTTT. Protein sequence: CAGGGTNTEAFF.

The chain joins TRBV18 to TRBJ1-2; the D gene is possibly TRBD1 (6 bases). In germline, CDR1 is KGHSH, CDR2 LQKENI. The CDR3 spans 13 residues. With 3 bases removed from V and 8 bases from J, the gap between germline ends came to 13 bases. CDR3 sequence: CASSPSGTGGYTF. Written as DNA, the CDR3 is TGTGCCAGCTCACCGAGCGGCACAGGGGGCTACACCTTC.

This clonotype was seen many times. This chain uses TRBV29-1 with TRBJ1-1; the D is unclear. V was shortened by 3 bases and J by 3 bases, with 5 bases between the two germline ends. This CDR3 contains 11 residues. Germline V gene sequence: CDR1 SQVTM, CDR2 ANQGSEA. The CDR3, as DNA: TGCAGCGTTGACGGGTACACTGAAGCTTTCTTT. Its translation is CSVDGYTEAFF.

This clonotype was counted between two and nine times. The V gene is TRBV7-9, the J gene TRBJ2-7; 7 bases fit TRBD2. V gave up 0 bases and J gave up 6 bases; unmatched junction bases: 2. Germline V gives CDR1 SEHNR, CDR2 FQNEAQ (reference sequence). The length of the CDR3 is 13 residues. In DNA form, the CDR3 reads TGTGCCAGCAGCTTAGCCCGCGGGAGCGAGCAGTACTTC. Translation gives CASSLARGSEQYF.

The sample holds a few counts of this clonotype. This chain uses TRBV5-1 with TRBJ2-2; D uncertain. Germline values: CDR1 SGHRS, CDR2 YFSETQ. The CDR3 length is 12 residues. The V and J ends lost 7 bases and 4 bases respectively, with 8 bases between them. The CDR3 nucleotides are TGCGCCAGCCCCGAGACCACCGGGGAGCTGTTTTTT. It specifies CASPETTGELFF.

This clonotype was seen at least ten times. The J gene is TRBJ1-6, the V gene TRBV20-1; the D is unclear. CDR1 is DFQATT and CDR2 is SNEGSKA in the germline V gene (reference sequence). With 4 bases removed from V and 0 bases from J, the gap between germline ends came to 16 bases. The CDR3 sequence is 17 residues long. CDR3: CSATLNTGPSYNSPLHF. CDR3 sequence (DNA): TGCAGTGCTACACTGAATACTGGGCCCTCCTATAATTCACCCCTCCACTTT.

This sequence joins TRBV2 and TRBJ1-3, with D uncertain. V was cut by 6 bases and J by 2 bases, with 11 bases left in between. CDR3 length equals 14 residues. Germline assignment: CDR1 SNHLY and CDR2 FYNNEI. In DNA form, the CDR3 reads TGTGCCAGCAGCAAGGGATACACTGGAAACACCATATATTTT. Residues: CASSKGYTGNTIYF.